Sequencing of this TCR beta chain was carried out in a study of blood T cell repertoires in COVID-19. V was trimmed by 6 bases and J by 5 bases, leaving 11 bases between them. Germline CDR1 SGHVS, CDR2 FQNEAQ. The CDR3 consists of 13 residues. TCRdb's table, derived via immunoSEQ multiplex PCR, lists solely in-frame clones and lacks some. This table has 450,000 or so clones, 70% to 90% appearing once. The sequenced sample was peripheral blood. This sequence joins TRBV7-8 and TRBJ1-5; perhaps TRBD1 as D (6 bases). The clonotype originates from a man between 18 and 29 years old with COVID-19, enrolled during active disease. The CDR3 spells CASRGDTDQPQHF. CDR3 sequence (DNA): TGTGCCAGCAGGGGGGACACGGATCAGCCCCAGCATTTT. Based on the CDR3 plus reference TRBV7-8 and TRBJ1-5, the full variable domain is GAGVSQSPRYKVAKRGQDVALRCDPISGHVSLFWYQQALGQGPEFLTYFQNEAQLDKSGLPSDRFFAERPEGSVSTLKIQRTQQEDSAVYLCASRGDTDQPQHFGDGTRLSIL.